This TCR beta chain was sequenced during a study of blood T cell repertoires in COVID-19. The study recruited people aged roughly 18 to 89 years across approximately 23 US areas. Sequencing used immunoSEQ multiplex PCR; TCRdb keeps in-frame clones, though not all of them. The data contain a few hundred thousand clones, around 89% of them seen just once; the ten biggest clones take up 2.5%. Germline loops: CDR1 SEHNR, CDR2 FQNEAQ (reference sequence). This CDR3 has 15 amino acids. With V trimmed by 4 bases and J by 3 bases, 7 bases remained unmatched. This sequence joins TRBV7-9 and TRBJ1-2; 8 bases are shared with TRBD1. What was sequenced was PBMCs or T cells enriched from blood (not recorded which). This clonotype was sampled from a woman aged 40 to 50 with acute COVID-19. The CDR3 spells CASSSTLQGDYGYTF. CDR3 bases: TGTGCCAGCAGCTCGACCCTACAGGGGGACTATGGCTACACCTTC.